One sample yielded the 22 T cell receptor beta chains listed below, sequenced in a study of technical replicates of blood from a handful of donors. TCRdb keeps only in-frame clones here, not all; method: immunoSEQ multiplex PCR. The sample has roughly 100,000 clones, 95% to 96% seen once; the top ten hold roughly 0.21%. The sequenced sample consisted of T cells isolated from PBMCs. The source is a human donor in good health.

The J gene is TRBJ2-2, the V gene TRBV9; TRBD2 matches 8 bases. The CDR3 is 15 residues long. The V gene end was trimmed by 4 bases and the J gene end by 1 base; junction bases not matched to a gene: 3. Germline lookup yields CDR1 SGDLS and CDR2 YYNGEE. CDR3 in DNA: TGTGCCAGCAGCCGTACTAGCGGGAACACCGGGGAGCTGTTTTTT. It codes for CASSRTSGNTGELFF.

A remark on this clone: Compared with germline, one end of the junction differs, possibly owing to a read error. The gene calls are TRBV29-1 and TRBJ2-1, with TRBD2 matching over 9 bases. The CDR3 spans 14 residues. Per germline, CDR1 SQVTM and CDR2 ANQGSEA. The CDR3 spells CSAEGGRAPDEQFF. In DNA form, the CDR3 reads TGCAGCGCTGAAGGCGGGAGGGCCCCGGATGAGCAGTTCTTC.

The genes are TRBV2 and TRBJ2-7; 7 nucleotides match TRBD1. The germline CDR1 and CDR2 sequences are SNHLY and FYNNEI. The CDR3 contains 13 residues. J lost 2 bases, V lost 5 bases, and 3 bases had no gene match. CDR3 DNA: TGTGCCAGCAGTCTAGGGGGCCCCTACGAGCAGTACTTC. It encodes CASSLGGPYEQYF.

The chain carries TRBV19 and TRBJ1-1, with 9 bases lining up with TRBD1. Looked up from germline, CDR1 is LNHDA and CDR2 is SQIVND (reference sequence). The CDR3 extends over 16 amino acids. The V segment lost 3 bases and the J segment 2 bases; nucleotides outside the gene matches: 7. This CDR3 is CASSIGTGSANTEAFF. Written as DNA, the CDR3 is TGTGCCAGTAGTATCGGGACAGGGAGCGCCAACACTGAAGCTTTCTTT.

The chain employs TRBV7-8 and TRBJ1-1; 8 nucleotides agree with TRBD1. The germline V gene has CDR1 SGHVS and CDR2 FQNEAQ. This CDR3 has 14 residues. V lost 4 bases, J lost 1 base, and 2 bases stayed unmatched. Written as DNA, the CDR3 is TGTGCCAGCAGCTGGACAGGGACGAACACTGAAGCTTTCTTT. Encoded protein: CASSWTGTNTEAFF. Variable domain in full (rest from reference TRBV7-8 and TRBJ1-1): GAGVSQSPRYKVAKRGQDVALRCDPISGHVSLFWYQQALGQGPEFLTYFQNEAQLDKSGLPSDRFFAERPEGSVSTLKIQRTQQEDSAVYLCASSWTGTNTEAFFGQGTRLTVV.

The CDR3 DNA reads TGTGCCAGCAGTTTTTGGGGGGATGGCAATCAGCCCCAGCATTTT. Its translation is CASSFWGDGNQPQHF. This chain uses TRBV27 with TRBJ1-5; a possible D gene is TRBD1 (5 bases). The CDR3 has 15 amino acids. The ends were cut back, 3 bases at V and 2 bases at J, with 11 bases in the middle. Germline V gene data show CDR1 as MNHEY and CDR2 as SMNVEV (reference sequence).

The chain combines TRBV29-1 with TRBJ1-2, with D possibly TRBD1 on 5 matching bases. Germline lookup yields CDR1 SQVTM and CDR2 ANQGSEA. V was shortened by 5 bases and J by 3 bases, with 16 bases between the two germline ends. This CDR3 spans 14 amino acids. The CDR3 DNA is TGCAGCGTTCGAGGCTCAGGGCAGGACTATGGCTACACCTTC. It translates to CSVRGSGQDYGYTF.

The V gene is TRBV19, the J gene TRBJ1-2; 9 bases agree with TRBD1. This CDR3 has 16 amino acids. Germline CDR1 and CDR2: LNHDA and SQIVND (reference sequence). The V and J ends lost 8 bases and 1 base, in that order; junction bases with no gene match: 11. In DNA, the CDR3 is TGTGCCAGTGGCCACCGAGGGACAGGGTATAACTATGGCTACACCTTC. Translated: CASGHRGTGYNYGYTF.

The J gene is TRBJ2-1, the V gene TRBV5-1; weak D call: TRBD2 (6 bases). Trimming left V 2 bases short and J 8 bases short, with 20 bases between. This CDR3 has 16 amino acids. Germline V gene sequence: CDR1 SGHRS, CDR2 YFSETQ. This CDR3 is CASSLVGPGVIDEQFF. CDR3 sequence (DNA): TGCGCCAGCAGCTTAGTCGGGCCGGGGGTTATCGATGAGCAGTTCTTC.

The chain couples TRBV7-3 to TRBJ1-1, with D maybe TRBD1 (5 bases). Germline-derived CDR1 and CDR2 are SGHTA and FQGTGA. The CDR3 consists of 13 residues. The V gene lost 5 bases and the J gene lost 0 bases, with 7 bases spanning the gap. The CDR3 region is CASSPTVNTEAFF. The DNA for the CDR3 is TGTGCCAGCAGCCCGACAGTGAACACTGAAGCTTTCTTT.

This clone occurred once. The chain couples TRBV7-9 to TRBJ2-1; TRBD1 might be the D (5 bases). Germline V lookup: CDR1 SEHNR, CDR2 FQNEAQ (reference sequence). Trimming cost V 5 bases and J 10 bases, with 18 bases left between them. CDR3 length: 14 residues. Here the CDR3 reads CASSGSTDRLEQFF. CDR3 bases: TGTGCCAGCAGCGGATCGACAGACAGATTAGAGCAGTTCTTC. The variable domain in full, with the rest retrieved from reference TRBV7-9 and TRBJ2-1, is DTGVSQNPRHKITKRGQNVTFRCDPISEHNRLYWYRQTLGQGPEFLTYFQNEAQLEKSRLLSDRFSAERPKGSFSTLEIQRTEQGDSAMYLCASSGSTDRLEQFFGPGTRLTVL.

The rearrangement links TRBV18 to TRBJ1-6; TRBD1 might be the D (6 bases). This CDR3 contains 12 residues. Germline V gene lookup returns CDR1 KGHSH and CDR2 LQKENI. Trimming took off 4 bases at V and 8 bases at J, with 6 bases between the two ends. The CDR3 sequence: CASSQGDSPLHF. For the CDR3, the DNA is TGTGCCAGCTCACAGGGGGATTCACCCCTCCACTTT.

The chain combines TRBV5-6 with TRBJ2-4; D ambiguous. The V gene's germline CDR1 is SGHDT and CDR2 YYEEEE. This CDR3 has 14 residues. Trimming took 5 bases from V and 2 from J, leaving 11 bases between them. The CDR3 here is CASSYPRSKNIQYF. CDR3 in DNA: TGTGCCAGCAGTTATCCGCGGTCCAAAAACATTCAGTACTTC.

The genes are TRBV27 and TRBJ1-5; weak D call: TRBD1 (5 bases). Germline lookup yields CDR1 MNHEY and CDR2 SMNVEV (reference sequence). V lost 8 bases to trimming and J lost 0 bases, with 14 bases between them. CDR3 length: 15 amino acids. The CDR3 coding sequence is TGTGCCAGCCGCTGGACAACTAATAGCAATCAGCCCCAGCATTTT. Translating it yields CASRWTTNSNQPQHF.

The DNA for the CDR3 is TGTGCCAGCAGCCCCCGACTAGCGGGAGGGAACCATGAGCAGTTCTTC. It is translated as CASSPRLAGGNHEQFF. The chain joins TRBV7-9 to TRBJ2-1; TRBD2 agrees at 14 bases. Germline V lookup: CDR1 SEHNR, CDR2 FQNEAQ (reference sequence). CDR3 size: 16 residues. V dropped 5 bases and J dropped 8; count of bases not matched to a gene: 8.

The chain combines TRBV27 with TRBJ2-3, with 9 nucleotides matching TRBD2. The ends lost 7 bases at V and 2 bases at J; junction bases unmatched: 4. CDR3 length: 14 amino acids. CDR1 MNHEY and CDR2 SMNVEV come from the germline V gene (reference sequence). The CDR3: CASMASGITDTQYF. CDR3 bases: TGTGCCAGCATGGCTAGCGGGATCACAGATACGCAGTATTTT.

The chain has TRBV28 and TRBJ1-1; TRBD1 is a possible D gene (6 bases). Trimming took off 4 bases at V and 4 bases at J, with 16 bases between the two ends. The CDR3 extends over 15 amino acids. Germline assignment: CDR1 MDHEN and CDR2 SYDVKM. CDR3: CASSSGVYGLTEAFF. CDR3 DNA: TGTGCCAGCAGTTCAGGGGTTTATGGTCTCACTGAAGCTTTCTTT.

This chain links TRBV28 with TRBJ2-5; no clear D gene. V gave up 3 bases and J gave up 0 bases, with 8 bases separating them. Germline V CDR1 and CDR2: MDHEN, SYDVKM. The CDR3 consists of 14 residues. For the CDR3, the DNA is TGTGCCAGCAGTTTGGGCACAGACCAAGAGACCCAGTACTTC. Residues: CASSLGTDQETQYF.

This clone occurred once. This chain uses TRBV7-9 with TRBJ2-3; possible D gene TRBD2, 6 bases. Germline loops: CDR1 SEHNR, CDR2 FQNEAQ (reference sequence). Deletions cut 3 bases from V and 5 bases from J, with 21 bases between. CDR3 size: 17 residues. The CDR3 nucleotides read TGTGCCAGCAGCTTCCCTTGGGGAGCGGAGGGTGGAGATACGCAGTATTTT. It specifies CASSFPWGAEGGDTQYF.

The CDR3, as DNA: TGTGCCAGCCCCTCTCTCAAGGCAGGGGGCGAGGTAGAGACCCAGTACTTC. The encoded protein is CASPSLKAGGEVETQYF. The chain carries TRBV28 and TRBJ2-5, with TRBD1 matching 8 bases. This CDR3 has 17 amino acids. V shed 8 bases and J 4 bases; nucleotides not matched to a gene: 18. Germline V gene sequence: CDR1 MDHEN, CDR2 SYDVKM.

The chain employs TRBV19 and TRBJ2-7, with 9 positions matching TRBD2. Germline V gene sequence: CDR1 LNHDA, CDR2 SQIVND (reference sequence). The CDR3 sequence is 14 residues long. J was trimmed by 3 bases and V by 8 bases; bases with no gene match: 8. CDR3 protein: CASRGGTSSYEQYF. The CDR3 bases are TGTGCCAGTCGCGGGGGGACTAGCAGCTACGAGCAGTACTTC.

Here the CDR3 reads CASSLVPINTGELFF. The CDR3 DNA reads as TGTGCCAGCAGCTTAGTCCCTATCAACACCGGGGAGCTGTTTTTT. This sequence joins TRBV11-2 and TRBJ2-2; no firm D call. Germline V lookup: CDR1 SGHAT, CDR2 FQNNGV. The germline V and J ends were trimmed by 1 base and 2 bases, with 8 bases remaining between them. The CDR3 covers 15 residues.